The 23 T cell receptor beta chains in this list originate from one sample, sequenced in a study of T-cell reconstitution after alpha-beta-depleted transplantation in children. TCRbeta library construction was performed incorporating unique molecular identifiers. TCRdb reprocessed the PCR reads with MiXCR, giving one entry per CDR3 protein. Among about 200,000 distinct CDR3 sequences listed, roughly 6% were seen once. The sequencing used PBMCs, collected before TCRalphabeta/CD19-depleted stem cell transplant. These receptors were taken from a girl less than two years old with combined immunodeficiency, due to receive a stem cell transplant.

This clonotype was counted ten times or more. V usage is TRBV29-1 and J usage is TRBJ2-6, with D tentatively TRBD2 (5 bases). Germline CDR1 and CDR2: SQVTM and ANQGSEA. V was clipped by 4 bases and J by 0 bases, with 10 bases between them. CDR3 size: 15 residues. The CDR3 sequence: CSVALAGSGANVLTF. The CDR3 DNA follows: TGCAGCGTTGCTCTTGCGGGCTCTGGGGCCAACGTCCTGACTTTC.

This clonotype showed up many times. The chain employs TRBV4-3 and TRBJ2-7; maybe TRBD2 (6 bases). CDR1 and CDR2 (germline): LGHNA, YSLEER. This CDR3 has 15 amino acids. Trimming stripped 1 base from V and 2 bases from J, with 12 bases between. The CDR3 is CASSQGLVETYEQYF. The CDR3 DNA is TGCGCCAGCAGCCAAGGACTAGTCGAAACCTACGAGCAGTACTTC.

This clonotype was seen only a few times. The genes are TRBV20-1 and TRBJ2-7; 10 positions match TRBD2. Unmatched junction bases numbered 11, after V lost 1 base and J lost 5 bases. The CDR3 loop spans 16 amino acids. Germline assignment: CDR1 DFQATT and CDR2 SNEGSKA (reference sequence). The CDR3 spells CSARVSASGSPNEQYF. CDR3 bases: TGCAGTGCTAGAGTAAGTGCTAGCGGGAGTCCCAACGAGCAGTACTTC.

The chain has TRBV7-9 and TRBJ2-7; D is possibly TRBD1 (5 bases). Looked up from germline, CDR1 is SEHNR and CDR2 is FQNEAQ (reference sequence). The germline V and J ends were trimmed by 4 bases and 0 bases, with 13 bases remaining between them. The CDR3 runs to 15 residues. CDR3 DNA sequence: TGTGCCAGCAGCTCTTCGGACACATCCTCCTACGAGCAGTACTTC. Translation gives CASSSSDTSSYEQYF.

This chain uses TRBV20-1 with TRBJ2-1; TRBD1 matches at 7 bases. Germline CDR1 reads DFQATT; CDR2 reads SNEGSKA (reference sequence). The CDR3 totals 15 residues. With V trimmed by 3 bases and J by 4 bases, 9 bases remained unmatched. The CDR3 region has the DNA TGCAGTGCTAGGAACGCGAGGGGGCTTTACAATGAGCAGTTCTTC. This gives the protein CSARNARGLYNEQFF.

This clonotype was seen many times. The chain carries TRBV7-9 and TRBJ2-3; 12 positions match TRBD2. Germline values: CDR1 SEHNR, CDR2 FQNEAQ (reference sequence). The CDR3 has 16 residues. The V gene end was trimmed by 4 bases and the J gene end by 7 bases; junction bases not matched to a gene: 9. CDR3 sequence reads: CASSSPSGGEVHTQYF. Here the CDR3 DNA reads TGTGCCAGCAGCTCACCTAGCGGGGGGGAGGTACATACGCAGTATTTT.

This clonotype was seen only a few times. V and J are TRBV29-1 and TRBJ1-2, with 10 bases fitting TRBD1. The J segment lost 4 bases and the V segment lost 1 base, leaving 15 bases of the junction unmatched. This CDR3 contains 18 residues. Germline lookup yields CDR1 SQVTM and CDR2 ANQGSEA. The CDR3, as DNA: TGCAGCGTTGAAGGTACCTACGACTGGACAGGGGGGATCTATGGCTACACCTTC. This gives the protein CSVEGTYDWTGGIYGYTF.

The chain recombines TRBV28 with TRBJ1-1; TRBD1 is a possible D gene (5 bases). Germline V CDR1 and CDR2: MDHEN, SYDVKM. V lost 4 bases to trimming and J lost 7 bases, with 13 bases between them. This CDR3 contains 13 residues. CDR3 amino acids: CASSSAGEGEAFF. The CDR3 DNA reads TGTGCCAGCAGTTCGGCGGGGGAGGGTGAAGCTTTCTTT.

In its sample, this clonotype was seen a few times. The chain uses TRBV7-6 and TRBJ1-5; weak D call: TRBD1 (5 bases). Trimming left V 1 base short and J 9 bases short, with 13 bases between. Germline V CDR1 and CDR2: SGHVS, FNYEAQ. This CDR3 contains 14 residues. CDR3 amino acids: CASSLVAGYRPQHF. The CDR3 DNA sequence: TGTGCCAGCAGCTTAGTTGCAGGGTATCGGCCCCAGCATTTT.

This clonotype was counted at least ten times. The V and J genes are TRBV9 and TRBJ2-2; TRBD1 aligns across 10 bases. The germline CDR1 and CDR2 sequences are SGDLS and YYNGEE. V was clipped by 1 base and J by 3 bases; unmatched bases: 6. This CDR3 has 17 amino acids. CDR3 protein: CASSVRRTGGDTGELFF. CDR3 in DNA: TGTGCCAGCAGCGTACGGAGGACAGGGGGGGACACCGGGGAGCTGTTTTTT.

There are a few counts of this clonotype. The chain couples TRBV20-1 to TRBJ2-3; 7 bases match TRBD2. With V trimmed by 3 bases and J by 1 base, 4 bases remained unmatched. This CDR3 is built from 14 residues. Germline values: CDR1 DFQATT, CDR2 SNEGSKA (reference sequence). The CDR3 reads CSARPGLRTDTQYF. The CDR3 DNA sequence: TGCAGTGCTAGGCCGGGACTACGCACAGATACGCAGTATTTT.

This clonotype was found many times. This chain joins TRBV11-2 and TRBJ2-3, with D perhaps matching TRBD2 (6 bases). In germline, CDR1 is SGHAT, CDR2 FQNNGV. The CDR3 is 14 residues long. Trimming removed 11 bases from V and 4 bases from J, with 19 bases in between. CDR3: CAGSSGTWADTQYF. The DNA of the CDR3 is TGTGCCGGTTCCTCCGGGACTTGGGCAGATACGCAGTATTTT.

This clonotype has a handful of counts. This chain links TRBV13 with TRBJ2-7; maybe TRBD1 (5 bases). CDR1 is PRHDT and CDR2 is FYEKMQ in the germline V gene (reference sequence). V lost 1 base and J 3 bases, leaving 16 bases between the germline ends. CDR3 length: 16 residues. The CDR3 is CASSLVGPDNGYEQYF. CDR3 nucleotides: TGTGCCAGCAGCTTAGTTGGCCCGGACAATGGCTACGAGCAGTACTTC.

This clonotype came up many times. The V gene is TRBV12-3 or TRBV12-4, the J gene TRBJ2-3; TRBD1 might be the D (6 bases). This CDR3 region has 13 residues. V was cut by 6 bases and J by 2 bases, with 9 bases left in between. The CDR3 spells CASRWTATDTQYF. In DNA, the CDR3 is TGTGCCAGCAGGTGGACAGCCACAGATACGCAGTATTTT.

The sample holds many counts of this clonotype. The DNA of the CDR3 is TGTGCCAGCAGTGAAAACAGGGATGGCTACACCTTC. Translated, it gives CASSENRDGYTF. The gene calls are TRBV25-1 and TRBJ1-2, with TRBD1 as a possible D gene (6 bases). V lost 2 bases and J 6 bases, leaving 7 bases between the germline ends. CDR3 size: 12 residues. Germline V gives CDR1 MGHDK, CDR2 SYGVNS.

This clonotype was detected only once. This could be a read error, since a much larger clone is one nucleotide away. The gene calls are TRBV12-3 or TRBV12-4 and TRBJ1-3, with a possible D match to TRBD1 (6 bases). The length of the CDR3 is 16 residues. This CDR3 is CTSSSRQVYSGNTIYF. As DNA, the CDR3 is TGTACCAGCAGTTCCCGACAGGTCTACTCTGGAAACACCATATATTTT.

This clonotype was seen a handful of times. This chain's CDR3 is CSARGDSSFFGEQYF. The CDR3 region has the DNA TGCAGTGCTAGGGGGGACAGCTCCTTTTTTGGCGAGCAGTACTTC. The chain is built from TRBV20-1 and TRBJ2-7, with 7 bases matching TRBD1. This CDR3 is 15 amino acids long. V trimming: 3 bases; J trimming: 6 bases; junction bases outside the gene matches: 14. Germline CDR1 and CDR2: DFQATT and SNEGSKA (reference sequence).

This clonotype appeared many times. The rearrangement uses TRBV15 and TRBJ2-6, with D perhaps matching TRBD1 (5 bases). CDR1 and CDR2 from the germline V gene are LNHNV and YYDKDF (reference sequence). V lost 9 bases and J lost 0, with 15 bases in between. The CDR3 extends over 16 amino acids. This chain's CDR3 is CATTSRAISGANVLTF. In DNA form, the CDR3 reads TGTGCCACAACGAGCAGGGCCATCTCTGGGGCCAACGTCCTGACTTTC.

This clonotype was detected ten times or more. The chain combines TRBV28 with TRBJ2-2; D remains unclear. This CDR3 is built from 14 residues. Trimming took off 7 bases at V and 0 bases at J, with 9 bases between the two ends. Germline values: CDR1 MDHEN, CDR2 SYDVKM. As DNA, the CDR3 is TGTGCCAGCATAGGGTTAACGAACACCGGGGAGCTGTTTTTT. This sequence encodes CASIGLTNTGELFF.

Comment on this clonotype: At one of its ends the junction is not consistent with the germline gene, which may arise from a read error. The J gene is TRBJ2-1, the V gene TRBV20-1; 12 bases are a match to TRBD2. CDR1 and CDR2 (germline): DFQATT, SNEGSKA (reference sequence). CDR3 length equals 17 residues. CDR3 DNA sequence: TGCTGTGCTAGGGGACTAGCGGGCGATAGCTCCTACAATGAGCAGTTCTTC. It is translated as CCARGLAGDSSYNEQFF.

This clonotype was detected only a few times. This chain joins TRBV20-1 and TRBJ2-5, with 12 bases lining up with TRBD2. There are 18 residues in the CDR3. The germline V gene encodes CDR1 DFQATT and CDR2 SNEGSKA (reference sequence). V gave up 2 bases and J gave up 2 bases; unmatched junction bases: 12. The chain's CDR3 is CSARLAGGPSVLQETQYF. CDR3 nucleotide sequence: TGCAGTGCTAGACTAGCGGGAGGGCCCTCCGTACTTCAAGAGACCCAGTACTTC.

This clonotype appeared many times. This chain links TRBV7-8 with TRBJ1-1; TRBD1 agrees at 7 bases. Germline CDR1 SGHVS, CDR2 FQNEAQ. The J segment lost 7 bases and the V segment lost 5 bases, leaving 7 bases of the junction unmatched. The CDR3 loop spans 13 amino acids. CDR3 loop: CASSRQGSDEAFF. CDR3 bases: TGTGCCAGCAGCAGACAGGGTTCTGATGAAGCTTTCTTT.

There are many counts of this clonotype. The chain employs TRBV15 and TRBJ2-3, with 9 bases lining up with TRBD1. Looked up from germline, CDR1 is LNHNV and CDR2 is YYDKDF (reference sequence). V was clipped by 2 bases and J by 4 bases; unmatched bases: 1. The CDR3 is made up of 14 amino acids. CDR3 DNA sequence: TGTGCCACCAGCAGAAGGACAGGGGCAGATACGCAGTATTTT. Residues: CATSRRTGADTQYF.